One sample yielded the 11 T cell receptor beta chains listed below, sequenced in a study of response to subunit inactivated influenza vaccine. TCRdb independently ran MiXCR on the RT-PCR reads; one entry per CDR3 protein. The sample shows around 790,000 distinct CDR3 sequences, approximately 22% of them seen only once. The input for sequencing was PBMCs from blood, taken 5 to 6 days after vaccination. The receptors derive from a man over 45 who received an inactivated influenza vaccine.

This clonotype was found many times. The chain recombines TRBV7-3 with TRBJ2-2; 11 bases are a match to TRBD2. V gave up 5 bases and J gave up 7 bases; unmatched junction bases: 9. This CDR3 has 16 residues. Germline V gene data show CDR1 as SGHTA and CDR2 as FQGTGA. CDR3 coding DNA: TGTGCCAGCAGCCTGAATAGCGGGAGGGCCCGCGGGGAGCTGTTTTTT. As protein: CASSLNSGRARGELFF.

This clonotype turned up a few times. This chain joins TRBV5-1 and TRBJ2-1; D possibly uses TRBD1 or TRBD2 (5 bases each). CDR3 size: 13 residues. From germline, CDR1 is SGHRS and CDR2 YFSETQ. V gave up 6 bases and J gave up 6 bases, with 13 bases separating them. CDR3 sequence (DNA): TGCGCCAGCAATCTAGCTGGGGGCAATGAGCAGTTCTTC. Its protein is CASNLAGGNEQFF.

The CDR3 reads CASSSGTLNQPQHF. CDR3 DNA: TGTGCCAGCAGTTCCGGGACATTAAATCAGCCCCAGCATTTT. The genes are TRBV28 and TRBJ1-5, with a weak D call TRBD1 (6 bases). Between the trimmed V and J ends, which lost 4 bases and 4 bases, there was a span of 11 bases. The germline V gene has CDR1 MDHEN and CDR2 SYDVKM. The CDR3 spans 14 residues.

This clonotype was seen once. The gene calls are TRBV11-2 and TRBJ2-7, with 7 bases aligning to TRBD2. Trimming removed 3 bases from V and 4 bases from J; junction bases left unmatched: 12. Germline assignment: CDR1 SGHAT and CDR2 FQNNGV. The CDR3 has 16 amino acids. CDR3 sequence reads: CASSFGAGVPPYEQYF. DNA for the CDR3: TGTGCCAGCAGCTTTGGGGCGGGAGTTCCTCCTTACGAGCAGTACTTC.

The genes are TRBV12-3 or TRBV12-4 and TRBJ2-3; D gene uncertain. V was cut by 6 bases and J by 2 bases, with 12 bases left in between. CDR3 length: 14 amino acids. CDR3 region: CASRTGQHTDTQYF. For the CDR3, the DNA is TGTGCCAGCAGAACGGGCCAGCACACAGATACGCAGTATTTT.

The V gene is TRBV5-6, the J gene TRBJ2-7; 12 nucleotides agree with TRBD2. Trimming at V came to 0 bases and at J to 2 bases, leaving 18 bases not matched to a gene. The CDR3 is made up of 21 amino acids. Germline CDR1 SGHDT, CDR2 YYEEEE. Written as DNA, the CDR3 is TGTGCCAGCAGCTTGGATGGGAACTTTAGAATACTAGCGGGAGGTACCTACGAGCAGTACTTC. Protein sequence: CASSLDGNFRILAGGTYEQYF.

This clonotype was detected only a few times. The V gene is TRBV6-1, the J gene TRBJ1-2; no clear D gene. The V gene lost 6 bases and the J gene lost 4 bases, with 18 bases spanning the gap. From germline, CDR1 is MNHNS and CDR2 SASEGT. CDR3 length: 15 residues. The chain's CDR3 is CASRRPGVGAYGYTF. The CDR3 region has the DNA TGTGCCAGCAGGCGTCCCGGGGTGGGAGCCTATGGCTACACCTTC.

This clonotype has more than one count but fewer than ten. The chain has TRBV12-3 or TRBV12-4 and TRBJ1-2, with 8 bases fitting TRBD1. The CDR3 consists of 14 residues. J was trimmed by 7 bases and V by 4 bases; bases with no gene match: 8. The CDR3 is CASSSWTGLTGYTF. The CDR3 coding sequence is TGTGCCAGCAGTTCTTGGACAGGGTTAACTGGCTACACCTTC.

This clonotype showed up just a few times. This chain links TRBV6-2 or TRBV6-3 with TRBJ2-4, with D unresolved. The CDR3 runs 12 residues. Germline CDR1 reads MNHEY; CDR2 reads SVGEGT. V was pared by 5 bases and J by 7 bases, with 9 bases between. CDR3 DNA: TGTGCCAGCAGTCCGCTGGGGAACATTCAGTACTTC. It codes for CASSPLGNIQYF.

The J gene is TRBJ2-3, the V gene TRBV3-1; 7 nucleotides match TRBD2. CDR1 is LGHDT and CDR2 is YNNKEL in the germline V gene (reference sequence). There are 17 residues in the CDR3. V dropped 4 bases and J dropped 4; count of bases not matched to a gene: 14. The CDR3 protein is CASSPRSSGPVPDTQYF. DNA of the CDR3: TGTGCCAGCAGCCCGCGTAGTAGCGGGCCGGTCCCAGATACGCAGTATTTT.

This clonotype came up many times. The DNA of the CDR3 is TGTGCCAGCAGTAAGACAGGGGGGGCTCAGCCCCAGCATTTT. Amino acid sequence: CASSKTGGAQPQHF. The chain carries TRBV12-3 or TRBV12-4 and TRBJ1-5; 9 bases align to TRBD1. The CDR3 has 14 amino acids. V was clipped by 5 bases and J by 6 bases; unmatched bases: 5.